This entry concerns a single T cell receptor (beta chain). Libraries were prepared by immunoSEQ multiplex PCR; TCRdb keeps only in-frame clonotypes and omits some of them. The sample lists approximately 760,000 clones, 80% to 90% occurring once. The V segment lost 3 bases and the J segment 3 bases; nucleotides outside the gene matches: 5. CDR3 length: 16 amino acids. Germline values: CDR1 SGHTA, CDR2 FQGNSA. This sample stems from a study of shared T cell receptors in the human thymus. The same specimen was also included in a second study, on human thymus T cells. In that study: In corrective heart surgery, resections were taken, and these provided the thymus tissue. Related research described strongly overlapping thymic repertoires in unrelated people.

Material for sequencing was thymocytes. This sequence originates from a girl in the first two years of life with a congenital heart defect. V usage is TRBV7-2 and J usage is TRBJ2-1; 10 bases line up with TRBD2. The CDR3 coding sequence is TGTGCCAGCAGCTTGGTACTAGCGGGGTACTACAATGAGCAGTTCTTC. It yields the protein CASSLVLAGYYNEQFF.